This is a list of T cell receptor beta chains from one sample in a study of OX40 agonist ivuxolimab in advanced cancers. Measured with immunoSEQ multiplex PCR; TCRdb has only the in-frame clones, and not every one. The sample yields 65,000 to 85,000 clones, over 75% seen once. Sample: CD4+ or CD8+ T cells sorted from blood, taken in a trial of the OX40 agonist ivuxolimab. These receptors originate from an adult with an advanced solid tumor such as melanoma, head and neck, liver or kidney cancer. Both conserved end residues are trimmed from each CDR3.

TRBV25-1	TRBJ1-2	ASSELVREDVDGYT
TRBV5-1	TRBJ2-7	ASSLILAGSYEQY
TRBV10-3	TRBJ2-1	AISRTGRENNEQF
TRBV5-6	TRBJ2-7	ASSLSWGTYEQY
TRBV30	TRBJ1-1	AWRTGSNTEAF
TRBV28	TRBJ2-1	ASSLFRRNEQF
TRBV19	TRBJ2-1	ASSRRTGSYNEQF
TRBV7-3	TRBJ2-1	ASSSDSYNEQF
TRBV28	TRBJ2-2	ASSPTGQHTGELF
TRBV28	TRBJ1-6	ASSFGYSNSPLH
TRBV6-5	TRBJ2-1	ASSYSGREF
TRBV18	TRBJ1-6	ASSHEFGGAPLH
TRBV9	TRBJ2-1	ASSVEPWNEQF
TRBV27	TRBJ2-3	ASTPLAGEVGDTQY
TRBV4-1	TRBJ2-7	ASSQALGTIGVEQY
TRBV7-9	TRBJ1-5	ASSLVGNQPQH
TRBV11-2	TRBJ2-7	ASSRGQSSYEQY
TRBV14	TRBJ1-4	ASSQGLRNEKLF
TRBV28	TRBJ1-2	ASGLLGALGDGYT
TRBV28	TRBJ2-2	ASSLASSNTGELF
TRBV25-1	TRBJ2-2	ASSGLAGKEAGELF
TRBV7-2	TRBJ1-3	ASSFADRGERNTIY
TRBV7-2	TRBJ2-7	ASSSTTGFGEQY
TRBV27	TRBJ1-2	ASSLWADYGYT
TRBV28	TRBJ2-7	ASSSQGLAISYEQY
TRBV10-2	TRBJ2-1	AGLQGNEQF
TRBV2	TRBJ1-3	ASREDRAGNTIY
TRBV29-1	TRBJ2-7	SGYMVGEQY